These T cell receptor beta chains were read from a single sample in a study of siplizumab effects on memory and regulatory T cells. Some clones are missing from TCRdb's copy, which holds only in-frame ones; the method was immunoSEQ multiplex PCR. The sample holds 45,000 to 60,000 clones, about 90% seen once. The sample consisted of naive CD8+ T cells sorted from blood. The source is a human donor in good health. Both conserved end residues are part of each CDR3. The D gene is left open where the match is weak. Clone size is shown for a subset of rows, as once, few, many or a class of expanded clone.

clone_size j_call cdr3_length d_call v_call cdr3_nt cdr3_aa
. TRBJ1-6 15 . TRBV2 TGTGCCAGCAGTGAAAGAGTCTCCTATAATTCACCCCTCCACTTT CASSERVSYNSPLHF
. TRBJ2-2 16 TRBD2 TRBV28 TGTGCCAGCAGCCTGATAAGCGGGGGGGCATTCGGGGAGCTGTTTTTT CASSLISGGAFGELFF
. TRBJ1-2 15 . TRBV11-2 TGTGCCAGCACCGAGGGGGTGGGAGGGAACTATGGCTACACCTTC CASTEGVGGNYGYTF
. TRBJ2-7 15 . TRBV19 TGTGCCAGTAGTTGGGGCAGCGAATCCTCCTACGAGCAGTACTTC CASSWGSESSYEQYF
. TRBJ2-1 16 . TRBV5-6 TGTGCCAGCAGCTTGACAGGGGATGCGGGAGTGGCTGAGCAGTTCTTC CASSLTGDAGVAEQFF
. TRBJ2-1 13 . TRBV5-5 TGTGCCAGCAGCTTGACAGGGTGGGGTGAGCAGTTCTTC CASSLTGWGEQFF
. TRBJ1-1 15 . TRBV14 TGTGCCAGCAGCCATCCCTACGGACAGATCCGCGAAGCTTTCTTT CASSHPYGQIREAFF
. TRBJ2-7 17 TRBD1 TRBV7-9 TGTGCCAGCAGCTCCAGACCCAACAGGGGGGACCCCTACGAGCAGTACTTC CASSSRPNRGDPYEQYF
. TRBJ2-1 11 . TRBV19 TGTGCCAGTAGCACTAGGAATGAGCAGTTCTTC CASSTRNEQFF
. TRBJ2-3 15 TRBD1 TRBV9 TGTGCCAGCAGCGGAGGGACAGGGAGGACAGATACGCAGTATTTT CASSGGTGRTDTQYF
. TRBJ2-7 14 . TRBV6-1 TGTGCCAGCACACTCATGGACCTCTCCTACGAGCAGTACTTC CASTLMDLSYEQYF
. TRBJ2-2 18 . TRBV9 TGTGCCAGCAGCCCCATCTTTGGCGCGGGGGCCGACACCGGGGAGCTGTTTTTT CASSPIFGAGADTGELFF
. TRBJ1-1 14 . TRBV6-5 TGTGCCAGCAGTTACGCGGGGGATGACACTGAAGCTTTCTTT CASSYAGDDTEAFF
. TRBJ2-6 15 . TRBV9 TGTGCCAGCAGCGTAGCGGGGTCTGGGGCCAACGTCCTGACTTTC CASSVAGSGANVLTF
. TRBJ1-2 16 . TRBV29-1 TGCAGCGTTGAGAAAGACGGGGCGGGGGGCAGCTATGGCTACACCTTC CSVEKDGAGGSYGYTF
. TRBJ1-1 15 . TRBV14 TGTGCCAGCAGCAATGACAGGATAATGAACACTGAAGCTTTCTTT CASSNDRIMNTEAFF
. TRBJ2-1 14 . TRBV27 TGTGCCAGCTCCCCCCAGGACTCCTACAATGAGCAGTTCTTC CASSPQDSYNEQFF
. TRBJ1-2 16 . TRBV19 TGTGCCAGTAGTATAGTCGTTGGGCGAGATAACTATGGCTACACCTTC CASSIVVGRDNYGYTF
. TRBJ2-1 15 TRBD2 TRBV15 TGTGCCACCAGCAGAGGCGGGAGCTCCTACAATGAGCAGTTCTTC CATSRGGSSYNEQFF
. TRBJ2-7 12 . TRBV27 TGTGCCAGCAAAGGGGACTCCTACGAGCAGTACTTC CASKGDSYEQYF
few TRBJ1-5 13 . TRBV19 TGTGCCAGTAGTACCGGCGGATCGATGCCCCAGCATTTT CASSTGGSMPQHF
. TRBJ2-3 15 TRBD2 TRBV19 TGTGCCAGTGGCCTAGCGGGGTTGGGTACAGATACGCAGTATTTT CASGLAGLGTDTQYF
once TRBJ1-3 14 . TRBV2 TGTGCCAGCACCCCAGGGTCCCCTGGAAACACCATATATTTT CASTPGSPGNTIYF
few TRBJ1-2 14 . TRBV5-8 TGTGCCAGCAGCTCAAGGGACTTAGCGGATGGCTACACCTTC CASSSRDLADGYTF
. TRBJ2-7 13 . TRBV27 TGTGCCAGCAGTTTAGGTCGGATCTACGAGCAGTACTTC CASSLGRIYEQYF
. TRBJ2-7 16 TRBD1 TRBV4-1 TGCGCCAGCAGCGAAACCCTCAGGGGGAGCTCCTACGAGCAGTACTTC CASSETLRGSSYEQYF
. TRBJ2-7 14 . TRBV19 TGTGCCAGTAGTACGGGGGCAGGAGCCTACGAGCAGTACTTC CASSTGAGAYEQYF
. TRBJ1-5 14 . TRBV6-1 TGTGCCAGCAGTGAATTCAGCCCCAATCAGCCCCAGCATTTT CASSEFSPNQPQHF
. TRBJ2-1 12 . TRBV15 TGTGCCACCGCGATTACCTACAATGAGCAGTTCTTC CATAITYNEQFF
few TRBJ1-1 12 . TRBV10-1 TGCGCCAGCAGTGGCAGGAACACTGAAGCTTTCTTT CASSGRNTEAFF
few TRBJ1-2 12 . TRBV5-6 TGTGCCAGCAGCTTGGACCGCTATGGCTACACCTTC CASSLDRYGYTF
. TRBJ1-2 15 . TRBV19 TGTGCCAGTAGTATAGGTCTCGGGGTCATCTATGGCTACACCTTC CASSIGLGVIYGYTF
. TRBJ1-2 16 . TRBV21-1 TGTGCCAGCAGAAAAATCCGAAGTGCGGCTGGCTATGGCTACACCTTC CASRKIRSAAGYGYTF
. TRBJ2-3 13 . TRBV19 TGTGCCAGTAGGGGCGGACTCACAGATACGCAGTATTTT CASRGGLTDTQYF
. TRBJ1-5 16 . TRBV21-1 TGTGCCAGCAGCGGGCTGACAGGGCTGAACAATCAGCCCCAGCATTTT CASSGLTGLNNQPQHF
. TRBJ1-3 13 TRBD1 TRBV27 TGTGCCAGCGGGACAGGGGATGGAAACACCATATATTTT CASGTGDGNTIYF
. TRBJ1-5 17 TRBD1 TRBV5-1 TGCGCCAGCAGCTTGGGAGACAGGGGGTTAAGCAATCAGCCCCAGCATTTT CASSLGDRGLSNQPQHF
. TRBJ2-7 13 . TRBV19 TGTGCCAGTAGTGTCGGTCCAACCTACGAGCAGTACTTC CASSVGPTYEQYF
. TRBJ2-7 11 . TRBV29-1 TGCAGCGTTTCCATCGGTTACGAGCAGTACTTC CSVSIGYEQYF
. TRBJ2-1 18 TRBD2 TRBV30 TGTGCCTGGAGCCGGCGGGAGGCTTGGGGGCAGGGGTACAATGAGCAGTTCTTC CAWSRREAWGQGYNEQFF
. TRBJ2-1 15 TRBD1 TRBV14 TGTGCCAGCAGCCGCTGGGACAGGGTGGTTGGTGAGCAGTTCTTC CASSRWDRVVGEQFF
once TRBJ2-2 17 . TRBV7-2 TGTGCCAGCAGCGCCACCCCGCCCAGCGCCTACACCGGGGAGCTGTTTTTT CASSATPPSAYTGELFF
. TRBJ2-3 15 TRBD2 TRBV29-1 TGCAGCGTGGCTCTAGCGGGAGTACAGACAGATACGCAGTATTTT CSVALAGVQTDTQYF
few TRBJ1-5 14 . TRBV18 TGTGCCAGCTCACCAGGCCGCGACCATCAGCCCCAGCATTTT CASSPGRDHQPQHF
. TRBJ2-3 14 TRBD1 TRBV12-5 TGTGCTAGTGCCTGGGGGACAGCCCAAGATACGCAGTATTTT CASAWGTAQDTQYF